One and the same sample provided the 29 T cell receptor beta chains below, sequenced in a study of blood T cell repertoires in COVID-19. Sequencing used immunoSEQ multiplex PCR; TCRdb keeps in-frame clones, though not all of them. Among fewer than 200,000 clones listed, 80% were seen once. Sequenced material: peripheral blood. These receptors were obtained from a man in his 70s with active or convalescent COVID-19.

The table lists this clone with a count of one. The chain employs TRBV6-5 and TRBJ2-7; maybe TRBD1 (6 bases). Trimming took off 9 bases at V and 4 bases at J, with 16 bases between the two ends. Looked up from germline, CDR1 is MNHEY and CDR2 is SVGAGI. The CDR3 covers 13 residues. Here the CDR3 reads CASRWGLVYEQYF. The CDR3 nucleotides read TGTGCCAGTCGGTGGGGGCTGGTTTACGAGCAGTACTTC.

This clone was observed a few times. J is TRBJ2-1 and V is TRBV30; D might be TRBD2 (6 bases). The CDR3 sequence is 12 residues long. Germline values: CDR1 GTSNPN, CDR2 SVGIG (reference sequence). Trimming took 5 bases from V and 8 from J, leaving 13 bases between them. CDR3 DNA sequence: TGTGCCTGGTCGGGAGTCCCGCATGAGCAGTTCTTC. Residues: CAWSGVPHEQFF. Complete variable domain (other parts from reference TRBV30 and TRBJ2-1): SQTIHQWPATLVQPVGSPLSLECTVEGTSNPNLYWYRQAAGRGLQLLFYSVGIGQISSEVPQNLSASRPQDRQFILSSKKLLLSDSGFYLCAWSGVPHEQFFGPGTRLTVL.

The chain combines TRBV10-1 with TRBJ2-1; maybe TRBD1 (5 bases). Germline values: CDR1 WNHNN, CDR2 SYGVQD (reference sequence). Trimming removed 3 bases from V and 0 bases from J, with 9 bases in between. The CDR3 length is 15 residues. CDR3 loop: CASSDPRGSYNEQFF. In DNA, the CDR3 is TGCGCCAGCAGTGATCCAAGGGGCTCCTACAATGAGCAGTTCTTC.

Regarding this clone: The same CDR3 is also encoded by other DNA sequences in this sample. The gene calls are TRBV19 and TRBJ2-5, with 7 bases aligning to TRBD1. Germline-derived CDR1 and CDR2 are LNHDA and SQIVND (reference sequence). Trimming removed 5 bases from V and 4 bases from J; junction bases left unmatched: 13. The CDR3 is made up of 16 amino acids. The CDR3 sequence is CASSDPRGQGRETQYF. The CDR3 nucleotides are TGTGCCAGTAGTGACCCAAGGGGGCAGGGGCGAGAGACCCAGTACTTC.

In this sample, this clone turned up once. The chain has TRBV30 and TRBJ1-6; tentative D call: TRBD1 (5 bases). V was shortened by 6 bases and J by 1 base, with 10 bases between the two germline ends. This CDR3 is 14 amino acids long. Germline assignment: CDR1 GTSNPN and CDR2 SVGIG (reference sequence). The DNA for the CDR3 is TGTGCCTGCCCCGGGGGATCCTATAATTCACCCCTCCACTTT. Its protein is CACPGGSYNSPLHF.

This sequence joins TRBV5-5 and TRBJ1-2; no clear D. In germline, CDR1 is SGHKS, CDR2 YYEKEE (reference sequence). V was shortened by 1 base and J by 3 bases, with 13 bases between the two germline ends. The CDR3 length is 15 residues. CDR3: CASSLQSGNHYGYTF. The CDR3 nucleotides read TGTGCCAGCAGCTTGCAATCGGGGAACCACTATGGCTACACCTTC.

This clone was found a few times. The same CDR3 can be traced to other DNA sequences in this sample. The chain has TRBV14 and TRBJ2-7; 10 bases line up with TRBD2. The CDR3 consists of 13 residues. J gave up 5 bases and V 4 bases, and 2 bases lay outside the gene matches. Germline CDR1 SGHDN, CDR2 FVKESK. The CDR3 is CASSRGLADEQYF. The CDR3 region has the DNA TGTGCCAGCAGCCGAGGACTAGCGGACGAGCAGTACTTC.

V and J are TRBV5-1 and TRBJ1-1; no clear D gene. The CDR3 has 14 residues. Trimming removed 3 bases from V and 3 bases from J, with 12 bases in between. Germline assignment: CDR1 SGHRS and CDR2 YFSETQ. CDR3 nucleotide sequence: TGCGCCAGCAGCTCGATAGTCCGTGACACTGAAGCTTTCTTT. This gives the protein CASSSIVRDTEAFF.

The chain links TRBV7-9 to TRBJ1-1; 8 positions match TRBD1. This CDR3 contains 15 residues. The germline CDR1 and CDR2 sequences are SEHNR and FQNEAQ (reference sequence). V trimming: 5 bases; J trimming: 4 bases; junction bases outside the gene matches: 9. The CDR3 DNA reads TGTGCCAGCAGCCATCAGGACAGGGCGGGCACTGAAGCTTTCTTT. Residues: CASSHQDRAGTEAFF.

The chain has TRBV7-8 and TRBJ2-7, with D possibly TRBD2 on 5 matching bases. The V and J ends lost 2 bases and 4 bases respectively, with 18 bases between them. Germline V gene sequence: CDR1 SGHVS, CDR2 FQNEAQ. The CDR3 consists of 16 residues. CDR3 residues: CASSLRAEAAPYEQYF. In DNA form, the CDR3 reads TGTGCCAGCAGCTTAAGGGCGGAGGCGGCCCCTTACGAGCAGTACTTC.

The J gene is TRBJ1-2, the V gene TRBV27, with 9 bases aligning to TRBD1. This CDR3 region has 13 residues. J was trimmed by 5 bases and V by 5 bases; bases with no gene match: 3. Germline V gives CDR1 MNHEY, CDR2 SMNVEV (reference sequence). This CDR3 is CASSTDRGYGYTF. The CDR3 nucleotides read TGTGCCAGCAGTACGGACAGGGGATATGGCTACACCTTC.

This clone was recorded once. The CDR3 loop is CAGPRLGGSGSGSYGTQYF. DNA of the CDR3: TGTGCCGGTCCCCGGTTGGGTGGTAGCGGGAGTGGGTCATATGGTACGCAGTATTTT. The V and J genes are TRBV2 and TRBJ2-3, with 9 bases aligning to TRBD2. CDR3 length equals 19 residues. The V and J ends lost 11 bases and 8 bases, in that order; junction bases with no gene match: 29. Germline V gene data show CDR1 as SNHLY and CDR2 as FYNNEI.

The chain recombines TRBV6-5 with TRBJ1-2; 9 bases agree with TRBD1. V was clipped by 6 bases and J by 4 bases; unmatched bases: 6. The CDR3 totals 14 residues. Germline-derived CDR1 and CDR2 are MNHEY and SVGAGI. The CDR3 loop is CASSQRTGAYGYTF. CDR3 DNA sequence: TGTGCCAGCAGCCAACGGACAGGGGCCTATGGCTACACCTTC.

The CDR3 nucleotides read TGCGCCAGCAACCCCCTCGTTGGGGGCCCCAATGAGCAGTTCTTC. This gives the protein CASNPLVGGPNEQFF. The rearrangement joins TRBV5-1 to TRBJ2-1; TRBD1 might be the D (6 bases). Germline CDR1 reads SGHRS; CDR2 reads YFSETQ. CDR3 length equals 15 residues. The V and J ends lost 6 bases and 6 bases respectively, with 19 bases between them.

This clone has more than one count but fewer than ten. V and J are TRBV24-1 and TRBJ2-1, with a weak D call TRBD2 (5 bases). Germline V gene data show CDR1 as KGHDR and CDR2 as SFDVKD. This CDR3 is 13 amino acids long. The V end lost 9 bases, the J end lost 1 base, and 9 bases lay between the germline ends. The CDR3 DNA follows: TGTGCCACCCAGGAGGATTCCTACAATGAGCAGTTCTTC. Translating gives CATQEDSYNEQFF.

The chain employs TRBV27 and TRBJ1-4; 12 bases are a match to TRBD1. CDR3 length equals 13 residues. The junction had 3 bases not matched to a gene; V was cut back by 10 bases and J by 6 bases. Looked up from germline, CDR1 is MNHEY and CDR2 is SMNVEV (reference sequence). The CDR3 region is CATGTGGHEKLFF. Here the CDR3 DNA reads TGTGCCACCGGGACAGGGGGCCATGAAAAACTGTTTTTT.

This sequence joins TRBV3-1 (or the pseudogene TRBV3-2) and TRBJ2-5; D possibly corresponds to TRBD2 (6 bases). Trimming left V 4 bases short and J 3 bases short, with 12 bases between. Looked up from germline, CDR1 is LGHDT and CDR2 is YNNKEL (reference sequence). The CDR3 consists of 14 residues. The CDR3 here is CASSPTGGKETQYF. The CDR3 DNA reads TGTGCCAGCAGCCCAACCGGAGGGAAAGAGACCCAGTACTTC.

The genes are TRBV29-1 and TRBJ2-1, with 7 bases identical to TRBD1. Germline lookup yields CDR1 SQVTM and CDR2 ANQGSEA. The CDR3 runs 15 residues. With V trimmed by 6 bases and J by 3 bases, 11 bases remained unmatched. This CDR3 reads CSVDVRDSIYNEQFF. The CDR3 DNA reads TGCAGCGTCGACGTTCGGGACAGTATCTACAATGAGCAGTTCTTC.

V gene TRBV3-1 (or the pseudogene TRBV3-2) combines with J gene TRBJ2-2, with no clear D. From germline, CDR1 is LGHDT and CDR2 YNNKEL (reference sequence). V dropped 1 base and J dropped 6 bases, with 9 bases sitting between them. The CDR3 has 14 amino acids. The CDR3 is CASSQVLIAGELFF. CDR3 sequence (DNA): TGTGCCAGCAGCCAAGTTCTAATCGCCGGGGAGCTGTTTTTT.

The chain employs TRBV7-2 and TRBJ2-1, with 9 bases fitting TRBD1. This CDR3 is built from 14 residues. V was clipped by 4 bases and J by 9 bases; unmatched bases: 7. Germline V gene lookup returns CDR1 SGHTA and CDR2 FQGNSA. For the CDR3, the DNA is TGTGCCAGCAGCTCAACAGGGGGCTGGGGTGAGCAGTTCTTC. Its protein is CASSSTGGWGEQFF.

The J gene is TRBJ1-1, the V gene TRBV10-1; no definite D call. Germline CDR1 and CDR2: WNHNN and SYGVQD (reference sequence). CDR3 size: 13 residues. The V gene lost 7 bases and the J gene lost 3 bases, with 12 bases spanning the gap. Written as DNA, the CDR3 is TGCGCCAGCAAAAACCCATCGGACACTGAAGCTTTCTTT. It yields the protein CASKNPSDTEAFF.

This clone showed up just a few times. This rearrangement joins TRBV3-1 (or the pseudogene TRBV3-2) to TRBJ1-4, with TRBD1 identical over 7 bases. Germline V gives CDR1 LGHDT, CDR2 YNNKEL (reference sequence). V gave up 4 bases and J gave up 7 bases; unmatched junction bases: 9. The CDR3 spans 15 residues. CDR3 in amino acids: CASSLGTVGGEKLFF. DNA for the CDR3: TGTGCCAGCAGCCTAGGGACAGTCGGCGGTGAAAAACTGTTTTTT.

This sequence joins TRBV2 and TRBJ2-5; 10 nucleotides match TRBD2. J gave up 0 bases and V 6 bases, and 7 bases lay outside the gene matches. The CDR3 is made up of 16 amino acids. Per germline, CDR1 SNHLY and CDR2 FYNNEI. The CDR3 spells CASSAWTSGYQETQYF. Written as DNA, the CDR3 is TGTGCCAGCAGCGCCTGGACTAGCGGCTACCAAGAGACCCAGTACTTC.

This clone was seen only a few times. The rearrangement joins TRBV5-5 to TRBJ1-2; 7 nucleotides line up with TRBD1. CDR1 is SGHKS and CDR2 is YYEKEE in the germline V gene (reference sequence). The ends lost 4 bases at V and 4 bases at J; junction bases unmatched: 10. The CDR3 totals 15 residues. CDR3 sequence reads: CASSQDLQGFYGYTF. CDR3 sequence (DNA): TGTGCCAGCAGCCAGGATCTACAGGGGTTCTATGGCTACACCTTC.

The V and J genes are TRBV19 and TRBJ1-6; D call uncertain. V lost 4 bases, J lost 4 bases, and 11 bases lay in between. In germline, CDR1 is LNHDA, CDR2 SQIVND (reference sequence). This CDR3 contains 15 residues. The CDR3: CASSTAVGYNSPLHF. The CDR3 region has the DNA TGTGCCAGTAGTACCGCGGTCGGTTATAATTCACCCCTCCACTTT.

The chain carries TRBV18 and TRBJ1-1; D uncertain. The length of the CDR3 is 17 residues. CDR1 is KGHSH, CDR2 LQKENI, per germline. V was clipped by 3 bases and J by 2 bases, with 19 bases between them. This CDR3 is CASSPPGGLQLNTEAFF. CDR3 DNA: TGTGCCAGCTCACCCCCGGGAGGTTTACAACTCAACACTGAAGCTTTCTTT.

The chain has TRBV10-1 and TRBJ2-2, with D possibly TRBD2 on 5 matching bases. V gave up 2 bases and J gave up 6 bases, with 7 bases separating them. The CDR3 sequence is 13 residues long. Germline values: CDR1 WNHNN, CDR2 SYGVQD (reference sequence). The CDR3 nucleotides are TGCGCCAGCAGTGAGCCGGAGGCCGGGGAGCTGTTTTTT. The encoded protein is CASSEPEAGELFF.

The chain is built from TRBV7-3 and TRBJ2-7; 10 positions match TRBD2. With 5 bases clipped from V and 1 base from J, the junction kept 5 bases outside the gene matches. Germline CDR1 is SGHTA and CDR2 is FQGTGA. This CDR3 has 15 residues. The CDR3 DNA follows: TGTGCCAGCAGCGCGAGCGGGAGGGCTTCCTACGAGCAGTACTTC. It yields the protein CASSASGRASYEQYF.

This chain uses TRBV12-5 with TRBJ1-5; possible D gene TRBD1, 6 bases. Trimming pared 9 bases from V and 6 bases from J, leaving 15 bases between. CDR3 size: 13 residues. Germline V gene lookup returns CDR1 LGHNT and CDR2 FRNRAP. CDR3 nucleotides: TGTGCTAGCGTACAGGGTCGGGGTCAGCCCCAGCATTTT. Its protein product is CASVQGRGQPQHF. Filled out from reference TRBV12-5 and TRBJ1-5, the complete variable domain reads DARVTQTPRHKVTEMGQEVTMRCQPILGHNTVFWYRQTMMQGLELLAYFRNRAPLDDSGMPKDRFSAEMPDATLATLKIQPSEPRDSAVYFCASVQGRGQPQHFGDGTRLSIL.